This TCR beta chain was sequenced in a study of regulatory T cells in long-lasting Graves disease. Both iRepertoire HTBI primers and Arm-PCR of CDR3 regions were used to build the TCR beta libraries. TCRdb re-analysed the multiplex PCR reads in MiXCR, keeping a single row per CDR3 protein. The sample holds about 500,000 distinct CDR3 sequences; 12% are singletons and the top ten take around 9.3%. For this clonotype: Its antigen is unidentified.

Time point denoted: newly diagnosed GD, antithyroid drugs for less than 3 months. Construction of the TCR library relied on RNA isolated from PBMCs. Germline lookup yields CDR1 MNHNS and CDR2 SASEGT. The CDR3 is made up of 15 amino acids. V lost 5 bases and J lost 2; bases outside the gene matches: 8. Study-wide findings and caveats: Persistent disease samples used TRBV28, TRBJ1-2 and TRBJ2-5 preferentially. Persistent Graves' patients showed a TCR diversity that was lower than that of newly diagnosed ones.

These data were also reused for a study on T cells in Graves' hyperthyroidism and ophthalmopathy.

The V and J genes are TRBV6-1 and TRBJ2-7; TRBD1 agrees at 8 bases. The source of this sequence is a woman in her 30s with Graves disease. The source material was peripheral blood mononuclear cells (PBMCs), sampled at new diagnosis, from a patient treated with antithyroid drugs. The CDR3 sequence is CASSKSGTGTYEQYF. DNA of the CDR3: TGTGCCAGCAGTAAATCCGGGACAGGAACCTACGAGCAGTACTTC.